This T cell receptor beta chain was captured by sequencing in a study of shared clonotypes between healthy human individuals. Study-level results: Rarefaction curves obtained for sorted subsets showed sequencing incomplete despite large depth. Measured sharing among donors was expected to vary with sequencing depth. Generally, naive subsets came out with larger estimated richness than memory subsets.

The genomic DNA of each subset was split evenly across several immunoSEQ plates. Generated by immunoSEQ multiplex PCR, the TCRdb table keeps only in-frame clones and is missing some. This sample has about 2 million clones; around 96% occur once, and the top ten carry under 1.5%. As concerns this clone: Its antigen is undetermined. The same CDR3 can be traced to other DNA sequences in this sample.

Naive CD8 isolation took CD45RO-negative cells positively selected for CCR7 and excluded terminally differentiated effector memory CD45RA+ cells. Sample: naive CD8+ T cells sorted from blood. This sequence originates from a man younger than 35 in good health.

CDR3 bases: TGTGCCAGCAGTTACTCTAGCGGAGTCTCCTACGAGCAGTACTTC. Translating gives CASSYSSGVSYEQYF. The chain carries TRBV6-5 and TRBJ2-7, with a weak D call TRBD2 (6 bases). Deletions cut 0 bases from V and 0 bases from J, with 9 bases between. Germline lookup yields CDR1 MNHEY and CDR2 SVGAGI. This CDR3 has 15 residues.